The rows below give T cell receptor beta chains drawn from one sample of a study of T cell responses to AZD1222 COVID-19 vaccine. Method: immunoSEQ multiplex PCR; TCRdb's copy keeps in-frame clones and lacks some. The sample holds tens of thousands of clones, over 65% seen once. Material: peripheral blood, obtained on day 0 of AZD1222 vaccination. Receptor source: an adult in good health. CDR3s include the opening cysteine and the closing phenylalanine or tryptophan. Expanded clones are given a class, and other clones once, few, many or no size at all.

V,size,J,CDR3
TRBV5-4,NA,TRBJ1-6,CASSLDSGLNSPLHF
TRBV6-2/TRBV6-3,NA,TRBJ1-1,CASSNVPNTEAFF
TRBV3-1/TRBV3-2,once,TRBJ2-7,CASRLLATGEQYF
TRBV5-1,few,TRBJ1-1,CASSVGQQTEAFF
TRBV5-6,NA,TRBJ2-1,CASSARQVGNEQFF
TRBV6-4,NA,TRBJ2-2,CASSAWGGTNTGELFF
TRBV15,NA,TRBJ1-1,CATSRETTGIEAFF
TRBV7-7,NA,TRBJ2-5,CASSLAAGGGGETQYF
TRBV2,NA,TRBJ2-1,CASREQGARNEQFF
TRBV5-4,NA,TRBJ2-5,CASSLRLGGQETQYF
TRBV24-1,medium-sized,TRBJ2-7,CATSGRSGTSGYEQYF
TRBV12-3/TRBV12-4,NA,TRBJ1-1,CASRGPRAAEAFF
TRBV9,NA,TRBJ2-1,CASSVEASGGVGNEQFF
TRBV14,once,TRBJ1-1,CASSQYTFLNTEAFF
TRBV6-2/TRBV6-3,once,TRBJ1-2,CASSYTGGWNYGYTF
TRBV10-1,NA,TRBJ2-7,CASSGSTADEQYF
TRBV7-8,few,TRBJ2-1,CASSLGPGINNEQFF
TRBV27,NA,TRBJ2-2,CASSLRDRGDTGELFF
TRBV28,NA,TRBJ2-1,CASSLGAKSYNEQFF
TRBV19,few,TRBJ1-2,CASSLPTGSDGYTF
TRBV2,few,TRBJ2-3,CASRRDGTDTQYF
TRBV11-2,NA,TRBJ1-1,CASSPKVPMNTEAFF
TRBV30,once,TRBJ2-1,CAWSRRKVGNEQFF
TRBV7-9,NA,TRBJ2-3,CASSSDQEDTQYF
TRBV5-4,NA,TRBJ1-4,CASSIRVDEKLFF
TRBV9,NA,TRBJ2-3,CASSFTPRGFSADTQYF
TRBV19,NA,TRBJ2-1,CASKNRDNSYNEQFF
TRBV4-1,NA,TRBJ2-1,CASSQVWASRTPLSYNEQFF
TRBV11-2,few,TRBJ2-3,CASSPLSGRATDTQYF
TRBV24-1,NA,TRBJ2-1,CATSDRDGAGNEQFF
TRBV10-2,NA,TRBJ1-3,CASRATAGTATSGNTIYF
TRBV20-1,once,TRBJ2-5,CSASFTSETQYF
TRBV20-1,NA,TRBJ1-1,CSAGRGTEAFF
TRBV7-9,NA,TRBJ1-2,CASSLAMGQDYGYTF
TRBV7-2,few,TRBJ2-5,CASSSGTEAVTQYF
TRBV9,NA,TRBJ1-3,CASSAGDRLGNTIYF
TRBV5-8,NA,TRBJ1-3,CASRMIQGAVSGNTIYF
TRBV5-1,once,TRBJ1-3,CASSLNGFGAGNIIYF
TRBV7-6,NA,TRBJ2-2,CASSPRDSNTGELFF
TRBV30,NA,TRBJ1-5,CAWKGSNQPQHF
TRBV12-3/TRBV12-4,NA,TRBJ1-5,CASSPTTGQPQHF
TRBV2,NA,TRBJ2-7,CASSDTPGQGISEQYF
TRBV6-5,NA,TRBJ2-1,CASSYSRGVNNEQFF
TRBV6-2/TRBV6-3,NA,TRBJ1-2,CASSGAGTYGYTF
TRBV6-4,NA,TRBJ2-1,CASSDSLLRDRVKDEQFF
TRBV9,NA,TRBJ1-1,CASSVGGAVTEAFF
TRBV7-8,few,TRBJ1-5,CASTISGQGFQPQHF
TRBV30,NA,TRBJ2-7,CAWSQRRARGLYEQYF
TRBV7-2,NA,TRBJ2-7,CASRLDRGQSYEQYF
TRBV5-1,NA,TRBJ1-1,CASSPGTNTEAFF
TRBV29-1,NA,TRBJ1-1,CSGAGQGKTEAFF